This T cell receptor (beta chain) is drawn from a study of T cell responses to AZD1222 COVID-19 vaccine. Sequencing was performed with immunoSEQ multiplex PCR; in TCRdb, only in-frame clones are kept and a portion is missing. This sample has 100,000 to 150,000 clones; approximately 88% occur once, and the top ten carry approximately 28%. Germline CDR1 GTSNPN, CDR2 SVGIG (reference sequence). V dropped 2 bases and J dropped 6 bases, with 11 bases sitting between them. This CDR3 spans 13 amino acids. Points from the study as a whole: Baseline serostatus was positive in only a handful of AZD1222 recipients. Vaccine-associated CD4 TCRs spanned spike, dominant at 160-218 and 743-854.

Details on this clone: Its antigen is unknown.

This rearrangement joins TRBV30 to TRBJ2-4, with D hard to call. The sequence was obtained from an adult in good health. The sample here was peripheral blood, taken on day 0 of AZD1222 vaccination. As DNA, the CDR3 is TGTGCCTGGAGTTTCCCGCTCAGAAACATTCAGTACTTC. Translation gives CAWSFPLRNIQYF.